Each of the 6 T cell receptor beta chains below was sequenced from the same sample in a study of T cell changes during pregnancy in multiple sclerosis. Some clones are missing from TCRdb's copy, which holds only in-frame ones; the method was immunoSEQ multiplex PCR. This sample carries tens of thousands of clones, 90% to 95% of them seen once, and the ten largest clones take about 0.45%. Source: CD4+ T cells from peripheral blood mononuclear cells, taken before pregnancy. The source is a female donor with multiple sclerosis, enrolled in a pregnancy study.

This sequence joins TRBV5-6 and TRBJ2-1; D remains ambiguous. Germline V lookup: CDR1 SGHDT, CDR2 YYEEEE. V was shortened by 1 base and J by 3 bases, with 8 bases between the two germline ends. This CDR3 has 14 residues. This CDR3 reads CASSLLSGYNEQFF. The DNA for the CDR3 is TGTGCCAGCAGCTTGCTTAGTGGCTACAATGAGCAGTTCTTC. The full variable domain, in which reference TRBV5-6 and TRBJ2-1 provide the parts outside the CDR3, is DAGVTQSPTHLIKTRGQQVTLRCSPKSGHDTVSWYQQALGQGPQFIFQYYEEEERQRGNFPDRFSGHQFPNYSSELNVNALLLGDSALYLCASSLLSGYNEQFFGPGTRLTVL.

The chain joins TRBV5-1 to TRBJ2-1, with D possibly TRBD1 on 6 matching bases. CDR1 SGHRS and CDR2 YFSETQ come from the germline V gene. The ends were cut back, 6 bases at V and 0 bases at J, with 13 bases in the middle. This CDR3 region has 15 residues. Written as DNA, the CDR3 is TGCGCCAGCAACCCCGGACAGAGCTCCTACAATGAGCAGTTCTTC. It is translated as CASNPGQSSYNEQFF.

This chain joins TRBV6-6 and TRBJ1-1; D not resolved. V gave up 0 bases and J gave up 1 base, with 9 bases separating them. The germline V gene encodes CDR1 MNHNY and CDR2 SVGAGI (reference sequence). CDR3 length equals 15 residues. DNA of the CDR3: TGTGCCAGCAGTTACTCCTCGGGATGGAACACTGAAGCTTTCTTT. Amino acid sequence: CASSYSSGWNTEAFF.

This sequence joins TRBV15 and TRBJ1-1, with D perhaps matching TRBD1 (5 bases). Germline values: CDR1 LNHNV, CDR2 YYDKDF (reference sequence). V was cut by 2 bases and J by 0 bases, with 10 bases left in between. This CDR3 region has 15 residues. The CDR3 region is CATSRRRGMNTEAFF. CDR3 DNA sequence: TGTGCCACCAGCAGAAGGAGGGGAATGAACACTGAAGCTTTCTTT.

The chain couples TRBV11-2 to TRBJ1-5, with D perhaps TRBD1 (5 bases). Trimming left V 6 bases short and J 4 bases short, with 13 bases between. The CDR3 covers 14 residues. CDR1 is SGHAT, CDR2 FQNNGV, per germline. CDR3 protein: CASSPAGPNQPQHF. DNA for the CDR3: TGTGCCAGCAGTCCCGCGGGGCCTAATCAGCCCCAGCATTTT.

This chain links TRBV5-6 with TRBJ1-5; possible D gene TRBD1, 5 bases. CDR3 size: 15 residues. Looked up from germline, CDR1 is SGHDT and CDR2 is YYEEEE. V lost 3 bases to trimming and J lost 5 bases, with 15 bases between them. Here the CDR3 DNA reads TGTGCCAGCAGCTGGTCGGGGGGGAGCCATCAGCCCCAGCATTTT. It yields the protein CASSWSGGSHQPQHF.